These T cell receptor beta chains were read from a single sample in a study of PD-1 blockade in classical Hodgkin lymphoma. The repertoire was sequenced with immunoSEQ multiplex PCR; TCRdb's copy has only in-frame clones and lacks some. This sample yields more than 140,000 clones, of which around 84% are seen a single time; roughly 9.2% belongs to the top ten. This specimen consisted of peripheral blood mononuclear cells (PBMCs), obtained before the second cycle of nivolumab. The receptors derive from a human donor with classical Hodgkin lymphoma. Both conserved end residues are part of each CDR3. D genes are given only for firm matches. Not all rows give a size; the values are once, few, many and, for expanded clones, a class.

J gene: TRBJ1-4
V gene: TRBV6-6
D gene: TRBD1
clone size: few
CDR3 protein: CASRTGMGKLFF
CDR3 DNA: TGTGCCAGCAGGACAGGGATGGGAAAACTGTTTTTT

J gene: TRBJ2-1
V gene: TRBV6-1
D gene: .
clone size: .
CDR3 protein: CASSDFSEQFF
CDR3 DNA: TGTGCCAGCAGTGACTTTTCTGAGCAGTTCTTC

J gene: TRBJ1-3
V gene: TRBV6-6
D gene: .
clone size: .
CDR3 protein: CASSYSGTGNTIYF
CDR3 DNA: TGTGCCAGCAGTTACTCAGGGACCGGAAACACCATATATTTT

J gene: TRBJ2-7
V gene: TRBV5-6
D gene: .
clone size: .
CDR3 protein: CASSFGGPGGYEQYF
CDR3 DNA: TGTGCCAGCAGCTTCGGGGGGCCCGGCGGGTACGAGCAGTACTTC

J gene: TRBJ1-1
V gene: TRBV2
D gene: .
clone size: few
CDR3 protein: CASSEARGNTEAFF
CDR3 DNA: TGTGCCAGCAGTGAAGCCAGGGGGAACACTGAAGCTTTCTTT

J gene: TRBJ2-2
V gene: TRBV7-7
D gene: .
clone size: .
CDR3 protein: CASSPIPDGDTGELFF
CDR3 DNA: TGTGCCAGCAGCCCCATCCCAGACGGGGACACCGGGGAGCTGTTTTTT

J gene: TRBJ2-1
V gene: TRBV27
D gene: TRBD2
clone size: few
CDR3 protein: CASSLLQVWGGSSSYNEQFF
CDR3 DNA: TGTGCCAGCAGTTTACTGCAGGTGTGGGGGGGATCAAGCTCCTACAATGAGCAGTTCTTC

J gene: TRBJ1-2
V gene: TRBV18
D gene: .
clone size: .
CDR3 protein: CASSPAAEGYTF
CDR3 DNA: TGTGCCAGCTCACCCGCGGCGGAGGGCTACACCTTC

J gene: TRBJ2-1
V gene: TRBV19
D gene: .
clone size: once
CDR3 protein: CASRRQGGLVYNEQFF
CDR3 DNA: TGTGCCAGCCGGCGACAGGGGGGACTAGTCTACAATGAGCAGTTCTTC

J gene: TRBJ2-6
V gene: TRBV28
D gene: TRBD1
clone size: .
CDR3 protein: CASNGQGVAGANVLTF
CDR3 DNA: TGTGCCAGCAATGGACAGGGAGTTGCTGGGGCCAACGTCCTGACTTTC